The source of this T cell receptor (beta chain) is a study of shared clonotypes between healthy human individuals. With V trimmed by 4 bases and J by 0 bases, 12 bases remained unmatched. Germline lookup yields CDR1 SQVTM and CDR2 ANQGSEA. The CDR3 runs 17 residues. Sorted subsets were amplified in replicate PCRs using 200 ng DNA, 25,000 to 30,000 T cell genomes. Using immunoSEQ multiplex PCR, the repertoire was profiled, and TCRdb retains in-frame clones only, with some absent. The table has under 600,000 clones, roughly 98% seen once. The naive CD8 population came from CD45RO-negative cells selected for CCR7, without terminally differentiated effector memory CD45RA+ cells.

The specimen was naive CD8+ T cells sorted from blood. This clonotype was obtained from a man aged 25 to 40 in good health. The J gene is TRBJ2-1, the V gene TRBV29-1; 7 bases fit TRBD2. CDR3 region: CSVVEAGTTPSYNEQFF. The CDR3 DNA follows: TGCAGCGTTGTGGAAGCCGGGACTACTCCCTCCTACAATGAGCAGTTCTTC.